The next 11 T cell receptor beta chains were all read from a single sample in a study of T-cell memory formation after mild COVID-19. TCRdb used MiXCR to reprocess the 5' RACE reads, holding one entry per CDR3 protein. Of tens of thousands of distinct CDR3 sequences listed, nearly 25% were seen once; the top ten hold roughly 41%. Sequences were obtained from PBMCs or a T cell subset sorted from them (not recorded which). These TCRs come from a young man who had mild COVID-19 (a few samples of this study predate the infection). Cell type and time point are not known.

This sequence joins TRBV4-2 and TRBJ2-5; 7 bases map to TRBD2. The CDR3 has 15 amino acids. CDR1 and CDR2 from the germline V gene are LGHNA and YNFKEQ. The J segment lost 1 base and the V segment lost 0 bases, leaving 2 bases of the junction unmatched. The CDR3 is CASSQDPGGQETQYF. CDR3 nucleotides: TGTGCCAGCAGCCAAGATCCGGGGGGCCAAGAGACCCAGTACTTC.

This clonotype has just a few counts. This chain uses TRBV7-8 with TRBJ2-1; 13 bases are shared with TRBD2. The CDR3 is made up of 17 amino acids. V shed 4 bases, J shed 4 bases, and the junction held 7 bases outside the gene matches. Germline V gene data show CDR1 as SGHVS and CDR2 as FQNEAQ. The CDR3 DNA is TGTGCCAGCAGCTCCGGGACTAGCGGGGTCCTATACAATGAGCAGTTCTTC. This codes for CASSSGTSGVLYNEQFF.

This clonotype was counted between two and nine times. This chain connects TRBV29-1 to TRBJ2-1; no clear D. The CDR3 contains 12 residues. Germline V gene lookup returns CDR1 SQVTM and CDR2 ANQGSEA. V gave up 6 bases and J gave up 6 bases, with 12 bases separating them. The CDR3 DNA sequence: TGCAGCGTAGATCCCCAAGGCAATGAGCAGTTCTTC. Protein sequence: CSVDPQGNEQFF.

This clonotype was recorded a few times. CDR3 DNA sequence: TGCGCCAGCAGCTTGGACCTGGACAGATCATTGAACACTGAAGCTTTCTTT. It specifies CASSLDLDRSLNTEAFF. The gene calls are TRBV5-1 and TRBJ1-1, with D tentatively TRBD1 (6 bases). Trimming stripped 0 bases from V and 0 bases from J, with 15 bases between. Germline CDR1 and CDR2: SGHRS and YFSETQ. This CDR3 is 17 amino acids long.

In this sample, this clonotype turned up a few times. The chain carries TRBV27 and TRBJ1-1, with D maybe TRBD1 (5 bases). Trimming removed 5 bases from V and 5 bases from J, with 12 bases in between. The germline gives CDR1 MNHEY, CDR2 SMNVEV (reference sequence). The CDR3 covers 13 residues. The CDR3 nucleotides read TGTGCCAGCAGTCCCGGGGACGGTACTGAAGCTTTCTTT. Its translation: CASSPGDGTEAFF.

This clonotype was seen repeatedly, ten times or more. The genes are TRBV12-3 or TRBV12-4 and TRBJ1-1; possibly TRBD1 for D (5 bases). This CDR3 comprises 13 residues. Trimming took 6 bases from V and 1 from J, leaving 9 bases between them. CDR3 region: CASSPGGNTEAFF. Written as DNA, the CDR3 is TGTGCCAGCAGCCCCGGGGGGAACACTGAAGCTTTCTTT.

This chain uses TRBV7-8 with TRBJ2-5; D remains ambiguous. Germline values: CDR1 SGHVS, CDR2 FQNEAQ. Trimming took off 1 base at V and 1 base at J, with 7 bases between the two ends. The CDR3 length is 14 residues. The CDR3 here is CASSLVGFQETQYF. CDR3 DNA sequence: TGTGCCAGCAGCTTAGTTGGGTTCCAAGAGACCCAGTACTTC.

V is TRBV11-2 and J is TRBJ2-3; a possible D gene is TRBD1 (6 bases). Germline assignment: CDR1 SGHAT and CDR2 FQNNGV. The CDR3 contains 13 residues. The germline V and J ends were trimmed by 5 bases and 4 bases, with 10 bases remaining between them. CDR3 sequence: CASSPGAPDTQYF. The DNA for the CDR3 is TGTGCCAGCAGCCCAGGGGCCCCAGATACGCAGTATTTT.

The V gene is TRBV6-5, the J gene TRBJ1-1, with unresolved D. Germline V CDR1 and CDR2: MNHEY, SVGAGI. V was clipped by 2 bases and J by 5 bases, with 6 bases between them. CDR3 size: 12 residues. DNA for the CDR3: TGTGCCAGCAGTTACGTGGGGACTGAAGCTTTCTTT. The encoded protein is CASSYVGTEAFF.

This clonotype appeared a few times. The CDR3 loop reads CASSFGQPQHF. As DNA, the CDR3 is TGTGCCAGCAGTTTTGGTCAGCCCCAGCATTTT. This chain uses TRBV28 with TRBJ1-5; no firm D call. The CDR3 runs to 11 residues. Germline assignment: CDR1 MDHEN and CDR2 SYDVKM. Trimming stripped 3 bases from V and 6 bases from J, with 3 bases between.

The CDR3 protein is CASCARGSNQPQHF. CDR3 DNA: TGTGCCAGCTGCGCGCGGGGAAGCAATCAGCCCCAGCATTTT. The genes are TRBV12-3 or TRBV12-4 and TRBJ1-5; D uncertain. The V end lost 8 bases, the J end lost 1 base, and 12 bases lay between the germline ends. The CDR3 has 14 amino acids.